This T cell receptor (beta chain) derives from a study of blood T cell repertoires in COVID-19. Across the whole study: The United States, Italy and Spain supplied acute and convalescent COVID-19 samples. Sources were T cells, B-cell-depleted T cells, or PBMCs; the material itself was cDNA or gDNA.

In germline, CDR1 is WNHNN, CDR2 SYGVQD (reference sequence). The ends were cut back, 6 bases at V and 3 bases at J, with 11 bases in the middle. This CDR3 spans 13 amino acids. In the authors' methods: Amplification of reference gene primers provided the estimated nucleated cell counts. Sequenced by immunoSEQ multiplex PCR; TCRdb stores in-frame clones only, minus some. The V and J calls and the clone size are those of that table, but D and trimming were determined from the DNA. This table has around 93,000 clones, 80% to 85% appearing once. The specimen was peripheral blood. This TCR derives from a man in his 60s with acute or convalescent COVID-19. This rearrangement joins TRBV10-1 to TRBJ1-1; D not resolved. The CDR3 sequence: CASRATSDTEAFF. CDR3 DNA sequence: TGCGCCAGCAGGGCGACATCGGACACTGAAGCTTTCTTT.